This T cell receptor beta chain was obtained from a study of blood T cell repertoires in COVID-19. Whole-study context: Material from acute and convalescent COVID-19 was sourced from the United States, Italy and Spain. Sample material is recorded as cDNA or gDNA derived from T cells, B-cell-depleted T cells, or PBMCs.

The CDR3 totals 15 residues. Germline CDR1 reads SGDLS; CDR2 reads YYNGEE. The junction had 6 bases not matched to a gene; V was cut back by 0 bases and J by 5 bases. This clone was counted a few times. The table came from immunoSEQ multiplex PCR; TCRdb's copy has only in-frame clones and leaves some out. This table holds 45,000 to 60,000 clones, roughly 86% found once. This sequence joins TRBV9 and TRBJ2-7; 9 bases are a match to TRBD2. This sequence was found in a man between 50 and 59 years old with active COVID-19. Sequenced material: peripheral blood. CDR3 in amino acids: CASSVELAGLHEQYF. CDR3 coding DNA: TGTGCCAGCAGCGTAGAGCTAGCGGGGCTGCACGAGCAGTACTTC.